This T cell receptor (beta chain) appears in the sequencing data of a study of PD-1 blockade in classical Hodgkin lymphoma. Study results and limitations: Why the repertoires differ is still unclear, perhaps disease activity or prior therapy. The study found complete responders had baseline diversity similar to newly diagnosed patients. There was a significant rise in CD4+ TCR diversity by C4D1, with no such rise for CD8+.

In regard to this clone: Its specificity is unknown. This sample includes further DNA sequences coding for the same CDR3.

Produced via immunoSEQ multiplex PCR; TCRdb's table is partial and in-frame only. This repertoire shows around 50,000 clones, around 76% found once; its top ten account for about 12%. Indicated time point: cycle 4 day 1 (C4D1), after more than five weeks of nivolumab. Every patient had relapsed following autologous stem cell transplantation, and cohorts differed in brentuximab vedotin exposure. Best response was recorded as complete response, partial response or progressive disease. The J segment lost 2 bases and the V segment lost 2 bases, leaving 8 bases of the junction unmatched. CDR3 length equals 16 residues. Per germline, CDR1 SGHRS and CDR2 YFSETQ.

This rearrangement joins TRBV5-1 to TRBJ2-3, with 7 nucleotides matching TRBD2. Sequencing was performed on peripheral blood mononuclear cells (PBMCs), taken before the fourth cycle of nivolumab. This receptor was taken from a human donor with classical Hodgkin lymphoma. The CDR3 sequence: CASSLGSSGSTDTQYF. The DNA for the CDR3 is TGCGCCAGCAGCTTAGGTTCTAGCGGATCCACAGATACGCAGTATTTT.